This entry lists 4 T cell receptor beta chains sequenced from one sample in a study of OX40 agonist ivuxolimab in advanced cancers. Sequencing was performed with immunoSEQ multiplex PCR; in TCRdb, only in-frame clones are kept and a portion is missing. Of over 80,000 clones in the sample, 80% to 90% were seen once. Material: CD4+ or CD8+ T cells sorted from blood, obtained in a trial of the OX40 agonist ivuxolimab. These receptor sequences come from an adult with an advanced solid tumor such as melanoma, head and neck, liver or kidney cancer.

This chain joins TRBV2 and TRBJ2-5; D remains unclear. This CDR3 region has 9 residues. Trimming pared 8 bases from V and 4 bases from J, leaving 2 bases between. In germline, CDR1 is SNHLY, CDR2 FYNNEI. CDR3 in amino acids: CASGETQYF. In nucleotides, the CDR3 is TGTGCCAGCGGAGAGACCCAGTACTTC. The complete variable domain, with remaining parts taken from reference TRBV2 and TRBJ2-5, reads EPEVTQTPSHQVTQMGQEVILRCVPISNHLYFYWYRQILGQKVEFLVSFYNNEISEKSEIFDDQFSVERPDGSNFTLKIRSTKLEDSAMYFCASGETQYFGPGTRLLVL.

The chain carries TRBV7-9 and TRBJ1-2; 7 nucleotides match TRBD1. The CDR3 runs 16 residues. V dropped 1 base and J dropped 3; count of bases not matched to a gene: 8. In germline, CDR1 is SEHNR, CDR2 FQNEAQ (reference sequence). This chain's CDR3 is CASSLGVWTGDYGYTF. CDR3 nucleotide sequence: TGTGCCAGCAGCTTAGGCGTCTGGACAGGAGACTATGGCTACACCTTC.

Only one count was recorded for this clone. Here the CDR3 DNA reads TGTGCCAGCAGCAATAGTATGGGACGGATTTCGGGCGGGGAGCTGTTTTTT. It specifies CASSNSMGRISGGELFF. This chain connects TRBV5-4 to TRBJ2-2, with D tentatively TRBD1 or TRBD2 (5 bases each). This CDR3 is built from 17 residues. Germline V gene data show CDR1 as SGHNT and CDR2 as YYREEE (reference sequence). Trimming left V 4 bases short and J 7 bases short, with 23 bases between. The variable domain in full, completed from reference TRBV5-4 and TRBJ2-2, reads ETGVTQSPTHLIKTRGQQVTLRCSSQSGHNTVSWYQQALGQGPQFIFQYYREEENGRGNFPPRFSGLQFPNYSSELNVNALELDDSALYLCASSNSMGRISGGELFFGEGSRLTVL.

The chain combines TRBV2 with TRBJ2-7; weak D call: TRBD2 (6 bases). CDR3 length equals 13 residues. The germline gives CDR1 SNHLY, CDR2 FYNNEI. V was pared by 10 bases and J by 6 bases, with 19 bases between. CDR3 coding DNA: TGTGCCACCACCTTGGGGGGTTCACTCGAGCAGTACTTC. Protein: CATTLGGSLEQYF.